This TCR beta chain is drawn from a study of Ad26.COV2.S vaccination and SARS-CoV-2 variants. Study-level background: This donor came from the COV1001 trial of Ad26.COV2.S.

Only in-frame clones appear in the TCRdb table, and some are missing; sequencing was by immunoSEQ multiplex PCR. The sample contains 350,000 to 450,000 clones, around 92% of which appear only once. Findings of the study overall: Recipients of vaccine and of placebo showed similar breadth of their non-spike TCR repertoires.

This CDR3 region has 14 residues. With V trimmed by 2 bases and J by 4 bases, 2 bases remained unmatched. CDR1 MNHEY and CDR2 SMNVEV come from the germline V gene (reference sequence). Turning to this clone: What it binds is unknown.

The treatment: roughly 20 received Ad26.COV2.S at low or high dose, single or two shots; several received placebo; per-sample allocation not given. The samples were gathered on day 63 after the first injection of vaccine or placebo. This receptor was taken from a person between 18 and 65 years old who received the Ad26.COV2.S COVID-19 vaccine or a placebo. The sample here was peripheral blood, taken in a trial of Ad26.COV2.S vaccine versus placebo. This chain uses TRBV27 with TRBJ2-3; TRBD1 matches 8 bases. CDR3 nucleotide sequence: TGTGCCAGCAGTTTACAGGGGGCCCCAGATACGCAGTATTTT. It specifies CASSLQGAPDTQYF.